The present T cell receptor (beta chain) was sequenced within a study of T cells after posttransplantation cyclophosphamide. The study, taken as a whole, reports: After PTCy, TRB diversity resembled that of CNI/methotrexate controls. Skin or GI-infiltrating T cells shared few TRB sequences with blood. Donor CD8+ memory clones often dominated recipient blood repertoires at later times.

The naive gate required viable CD3+CD4+ or CD3+CD8+ cells with CCR7+CD45RA+CD45RO-CD95-CD27+CD28+ phenotype. Peripheral blood was collected from the related graft donor on the marrow donation day. Here immunoSEQ multiplex PCR was the method, and the copy in TCRdb shows in-frame clones only, minus some. The table includes fewer than 35,000 clones, roughly 90% detected once. The table lists this clone with a few counts. Its antigen is not identified. Trimming pared 1 base from V and 7 bases from J, leaving 4 bases between. CDR3 length equals 12 residues. Germline CDR1 is LGHNT and CDR2 is FRNRAP. This chain joins TRBV12-5 and TRBJ1-4; no firm D call. The sequencing input was naive CD4+ T cells sorted from blood. The receptor's source is a man aged 25-40 years in good health and a related stem cell transplant donor. The CDR3 DNA reads TGTGCTAGTGGTTTGGGAGCTGAAAAACTGTTTTTT. Translating it yields CASGLGAEKLFF.